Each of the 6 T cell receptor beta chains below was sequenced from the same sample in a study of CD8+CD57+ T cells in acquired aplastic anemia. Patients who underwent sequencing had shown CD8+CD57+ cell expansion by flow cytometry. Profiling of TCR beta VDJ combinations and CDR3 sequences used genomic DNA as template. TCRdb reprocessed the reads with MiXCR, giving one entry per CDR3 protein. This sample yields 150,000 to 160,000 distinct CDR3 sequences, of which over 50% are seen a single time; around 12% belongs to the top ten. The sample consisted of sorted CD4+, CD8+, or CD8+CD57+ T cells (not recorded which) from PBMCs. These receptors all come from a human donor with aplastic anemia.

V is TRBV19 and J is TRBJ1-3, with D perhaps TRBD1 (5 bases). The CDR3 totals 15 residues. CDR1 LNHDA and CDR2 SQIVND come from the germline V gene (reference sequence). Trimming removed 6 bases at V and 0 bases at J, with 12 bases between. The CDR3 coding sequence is TGTGCCAGTAGAATACAGGCCAGCTCTGGAAACACCATATATTTT. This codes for CASRIQASSGNTIYF.

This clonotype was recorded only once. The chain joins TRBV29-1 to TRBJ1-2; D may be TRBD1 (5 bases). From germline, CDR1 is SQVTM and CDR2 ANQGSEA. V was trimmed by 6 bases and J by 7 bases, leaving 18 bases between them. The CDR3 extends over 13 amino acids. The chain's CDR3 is CSVPGLGRTGYTF. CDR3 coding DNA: TGCAGCGTGCCGGGACTAGGGAGAACTGGCTACACCTTC.

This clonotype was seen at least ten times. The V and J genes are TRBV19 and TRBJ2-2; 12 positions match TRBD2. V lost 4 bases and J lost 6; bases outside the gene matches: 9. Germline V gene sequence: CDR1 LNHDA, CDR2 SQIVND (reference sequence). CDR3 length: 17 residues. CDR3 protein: CASSSPLLAGGAGELFF. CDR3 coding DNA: TGTGCCAGTAGTAGCCCCTTGCTAGCGGGGGGGGCCGGGGAGCTGTTTTTT.

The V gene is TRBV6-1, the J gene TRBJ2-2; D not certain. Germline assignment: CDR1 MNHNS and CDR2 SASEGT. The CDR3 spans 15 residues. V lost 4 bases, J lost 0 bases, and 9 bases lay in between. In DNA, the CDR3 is TGTGCCAGCAGTGGGTGGCCGGCGAACACCGGGGAGCTGTTTTTT. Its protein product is CASSGWPANTGELFF.

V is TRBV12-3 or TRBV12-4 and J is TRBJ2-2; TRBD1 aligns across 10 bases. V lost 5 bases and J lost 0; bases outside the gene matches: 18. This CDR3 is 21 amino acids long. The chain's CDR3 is CASSISLRSYGQGANTGELFF. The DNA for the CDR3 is TGTGCCAGCAGTATCTCTCTTCGAAGTTACGGACAGGGGGCGAACACCGGGGAGCTGTTTTTT.

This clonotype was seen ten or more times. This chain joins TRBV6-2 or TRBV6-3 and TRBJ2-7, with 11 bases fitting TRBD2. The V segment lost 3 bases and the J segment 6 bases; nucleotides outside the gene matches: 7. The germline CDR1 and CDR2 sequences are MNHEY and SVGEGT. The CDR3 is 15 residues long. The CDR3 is CASSYSTSGGVEQYF. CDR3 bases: TGTGCCAGCAGTTATTCCACTAGCGGGGGAGTCGAGCAGTACTTC.